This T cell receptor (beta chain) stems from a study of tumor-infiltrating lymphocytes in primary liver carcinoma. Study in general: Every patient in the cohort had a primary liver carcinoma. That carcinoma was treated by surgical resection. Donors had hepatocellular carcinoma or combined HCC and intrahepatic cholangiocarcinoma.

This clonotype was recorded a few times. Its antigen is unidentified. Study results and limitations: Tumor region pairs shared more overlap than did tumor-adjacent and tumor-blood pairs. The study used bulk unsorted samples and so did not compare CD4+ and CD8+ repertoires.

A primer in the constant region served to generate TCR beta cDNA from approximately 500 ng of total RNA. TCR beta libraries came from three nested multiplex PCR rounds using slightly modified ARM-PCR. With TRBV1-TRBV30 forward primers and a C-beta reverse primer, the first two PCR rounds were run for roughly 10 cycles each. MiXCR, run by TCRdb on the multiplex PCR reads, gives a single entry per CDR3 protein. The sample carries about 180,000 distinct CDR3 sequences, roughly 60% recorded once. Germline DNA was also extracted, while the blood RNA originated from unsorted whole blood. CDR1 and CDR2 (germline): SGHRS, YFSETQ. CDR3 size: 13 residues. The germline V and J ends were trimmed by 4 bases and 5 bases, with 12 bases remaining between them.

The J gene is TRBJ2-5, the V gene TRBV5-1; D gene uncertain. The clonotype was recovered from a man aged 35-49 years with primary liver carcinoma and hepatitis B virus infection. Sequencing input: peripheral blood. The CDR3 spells CASSATVQETQYF. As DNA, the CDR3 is TGCGCCAGCAGCGCGACCGTCCAGGAGACCCAGTACTTC.